This section outlines one TCR beta chain sequence together with its context. The length of the CDR3 is 13 residues. Germline V gene data show CDR1 as LNHDA and CDR2 as SQIVND (reference sequence). Trimming left V 9 bases short and J 3 bases short, with 15 bases between. This record belongs to a study of shared clonotypes between healthy human individuals. Only in-frame clones appear in the TCRdb table, and some are missing; sequencing was by immunoSEQ multiplex PCR. Of some 1.5 million clones listed, 96% were seen once; the top ten hold approximately 1.1%. The chain carries TRBV19 and TRBJ2-7; perhaps TRBD2 as D (6 bases). The sample comprised naive CD4+ T cells sorted from blood. Subset noted: CD45RA+ positively selected. The source is a man in his thirties or forties in good health. The CDR3 coding sequence is TGTGCCAGCCCCCAAGCCGGGAGCTACGAGCAGTACTTC. This gives the protein CASPQAGSYEQYF.